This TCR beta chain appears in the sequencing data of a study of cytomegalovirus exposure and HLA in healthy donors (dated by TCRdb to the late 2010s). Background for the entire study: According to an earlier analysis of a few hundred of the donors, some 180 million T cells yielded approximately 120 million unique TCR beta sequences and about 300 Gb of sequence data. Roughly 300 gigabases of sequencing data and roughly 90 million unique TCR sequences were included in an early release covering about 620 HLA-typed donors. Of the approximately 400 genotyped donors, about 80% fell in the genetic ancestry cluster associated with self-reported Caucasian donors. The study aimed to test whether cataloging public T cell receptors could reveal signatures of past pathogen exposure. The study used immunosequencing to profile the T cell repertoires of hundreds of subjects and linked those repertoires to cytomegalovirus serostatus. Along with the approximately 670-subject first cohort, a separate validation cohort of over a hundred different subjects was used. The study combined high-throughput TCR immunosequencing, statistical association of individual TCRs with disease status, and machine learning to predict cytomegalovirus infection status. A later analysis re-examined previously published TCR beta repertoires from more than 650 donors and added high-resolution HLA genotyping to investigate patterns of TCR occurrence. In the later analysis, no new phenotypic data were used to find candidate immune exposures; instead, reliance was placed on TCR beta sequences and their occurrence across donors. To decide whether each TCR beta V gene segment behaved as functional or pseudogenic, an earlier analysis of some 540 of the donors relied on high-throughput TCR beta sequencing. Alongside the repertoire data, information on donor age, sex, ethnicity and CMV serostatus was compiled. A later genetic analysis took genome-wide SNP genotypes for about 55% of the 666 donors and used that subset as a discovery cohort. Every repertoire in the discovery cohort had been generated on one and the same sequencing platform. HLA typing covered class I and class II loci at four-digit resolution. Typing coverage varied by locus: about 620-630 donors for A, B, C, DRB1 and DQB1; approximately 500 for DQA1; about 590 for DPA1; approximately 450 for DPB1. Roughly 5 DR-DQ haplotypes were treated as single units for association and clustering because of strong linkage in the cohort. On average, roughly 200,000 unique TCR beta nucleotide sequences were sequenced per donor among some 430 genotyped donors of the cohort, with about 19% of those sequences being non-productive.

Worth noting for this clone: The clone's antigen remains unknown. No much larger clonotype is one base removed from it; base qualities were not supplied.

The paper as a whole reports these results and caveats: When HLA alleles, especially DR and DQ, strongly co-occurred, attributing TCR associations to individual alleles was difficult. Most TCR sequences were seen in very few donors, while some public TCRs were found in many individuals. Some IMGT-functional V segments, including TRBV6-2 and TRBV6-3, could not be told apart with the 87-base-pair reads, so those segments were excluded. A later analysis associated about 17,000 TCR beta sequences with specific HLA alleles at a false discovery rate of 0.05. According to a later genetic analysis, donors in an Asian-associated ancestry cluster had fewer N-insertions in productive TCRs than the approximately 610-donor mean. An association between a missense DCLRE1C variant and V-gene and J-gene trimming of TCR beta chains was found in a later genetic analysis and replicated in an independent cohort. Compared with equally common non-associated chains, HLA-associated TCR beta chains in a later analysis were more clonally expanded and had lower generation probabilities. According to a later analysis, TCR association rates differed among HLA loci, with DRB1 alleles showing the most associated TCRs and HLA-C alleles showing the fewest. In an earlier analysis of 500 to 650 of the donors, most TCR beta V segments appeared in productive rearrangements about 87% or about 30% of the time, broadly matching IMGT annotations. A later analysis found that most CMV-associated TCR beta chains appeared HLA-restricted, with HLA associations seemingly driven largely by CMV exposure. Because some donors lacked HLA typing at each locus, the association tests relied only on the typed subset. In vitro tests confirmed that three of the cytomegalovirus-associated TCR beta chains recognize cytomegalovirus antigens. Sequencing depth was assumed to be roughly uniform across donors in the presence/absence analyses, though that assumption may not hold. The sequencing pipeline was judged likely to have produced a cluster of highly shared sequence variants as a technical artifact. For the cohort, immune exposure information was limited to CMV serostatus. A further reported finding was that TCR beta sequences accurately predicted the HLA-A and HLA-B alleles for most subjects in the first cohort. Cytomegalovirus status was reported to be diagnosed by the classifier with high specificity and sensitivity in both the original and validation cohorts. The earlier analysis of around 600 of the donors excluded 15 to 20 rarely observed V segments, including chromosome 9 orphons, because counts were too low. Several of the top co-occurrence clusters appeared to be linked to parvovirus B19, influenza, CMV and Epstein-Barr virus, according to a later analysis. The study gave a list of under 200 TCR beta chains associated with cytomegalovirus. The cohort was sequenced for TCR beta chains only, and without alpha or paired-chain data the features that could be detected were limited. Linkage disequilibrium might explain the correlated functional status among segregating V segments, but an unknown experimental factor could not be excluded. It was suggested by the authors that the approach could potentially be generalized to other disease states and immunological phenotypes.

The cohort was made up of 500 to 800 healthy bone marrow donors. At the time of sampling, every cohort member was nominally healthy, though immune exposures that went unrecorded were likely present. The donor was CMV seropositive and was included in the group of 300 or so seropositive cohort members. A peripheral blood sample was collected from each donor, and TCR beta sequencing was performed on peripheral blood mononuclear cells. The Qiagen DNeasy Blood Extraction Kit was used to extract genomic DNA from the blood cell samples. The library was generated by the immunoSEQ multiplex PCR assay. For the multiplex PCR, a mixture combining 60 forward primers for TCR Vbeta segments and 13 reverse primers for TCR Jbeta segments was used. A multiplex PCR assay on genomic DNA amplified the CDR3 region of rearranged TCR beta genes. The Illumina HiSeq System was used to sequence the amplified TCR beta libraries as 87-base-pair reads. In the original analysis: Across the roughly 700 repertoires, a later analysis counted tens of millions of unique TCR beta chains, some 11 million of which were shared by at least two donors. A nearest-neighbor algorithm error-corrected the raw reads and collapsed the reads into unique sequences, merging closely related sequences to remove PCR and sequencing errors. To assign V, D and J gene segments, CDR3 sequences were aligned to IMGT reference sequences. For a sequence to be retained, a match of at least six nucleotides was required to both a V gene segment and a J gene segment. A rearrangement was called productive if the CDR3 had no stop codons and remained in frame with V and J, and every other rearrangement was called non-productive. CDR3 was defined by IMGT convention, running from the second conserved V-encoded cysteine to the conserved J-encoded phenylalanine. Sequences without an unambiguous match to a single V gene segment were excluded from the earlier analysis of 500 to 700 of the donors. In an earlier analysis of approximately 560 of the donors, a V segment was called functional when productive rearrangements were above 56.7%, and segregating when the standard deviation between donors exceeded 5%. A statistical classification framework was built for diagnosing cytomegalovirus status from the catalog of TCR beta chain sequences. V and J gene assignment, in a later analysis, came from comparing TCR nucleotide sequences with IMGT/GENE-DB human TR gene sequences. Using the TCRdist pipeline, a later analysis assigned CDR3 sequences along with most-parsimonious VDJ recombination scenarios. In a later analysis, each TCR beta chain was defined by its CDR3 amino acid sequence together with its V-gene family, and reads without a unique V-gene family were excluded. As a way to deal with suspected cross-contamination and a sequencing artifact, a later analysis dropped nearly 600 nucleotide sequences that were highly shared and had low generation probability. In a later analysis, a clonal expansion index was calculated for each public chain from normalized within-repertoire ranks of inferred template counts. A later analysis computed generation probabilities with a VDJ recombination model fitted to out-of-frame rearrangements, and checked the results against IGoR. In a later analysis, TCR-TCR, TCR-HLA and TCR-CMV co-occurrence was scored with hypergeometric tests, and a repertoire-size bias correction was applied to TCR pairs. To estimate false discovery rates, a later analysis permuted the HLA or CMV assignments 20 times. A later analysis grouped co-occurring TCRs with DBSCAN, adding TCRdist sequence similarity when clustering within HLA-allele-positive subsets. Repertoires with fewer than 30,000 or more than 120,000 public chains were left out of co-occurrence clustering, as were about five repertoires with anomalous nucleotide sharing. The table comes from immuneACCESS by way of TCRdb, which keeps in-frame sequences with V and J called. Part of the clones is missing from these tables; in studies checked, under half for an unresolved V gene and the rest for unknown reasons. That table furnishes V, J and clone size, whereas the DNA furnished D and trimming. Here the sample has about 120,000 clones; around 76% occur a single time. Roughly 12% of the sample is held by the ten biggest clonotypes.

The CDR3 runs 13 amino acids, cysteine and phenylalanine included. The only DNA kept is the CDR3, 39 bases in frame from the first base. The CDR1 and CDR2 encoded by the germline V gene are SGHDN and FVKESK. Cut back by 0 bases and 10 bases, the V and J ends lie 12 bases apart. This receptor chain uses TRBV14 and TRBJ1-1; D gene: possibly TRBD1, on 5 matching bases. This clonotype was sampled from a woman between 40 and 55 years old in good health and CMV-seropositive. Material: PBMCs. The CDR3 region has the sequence CASSQDRVGGAFF. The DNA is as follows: TGTGCCAGCAGCCAAGACAGGGTCGGGGGAGCTTTCTTT.